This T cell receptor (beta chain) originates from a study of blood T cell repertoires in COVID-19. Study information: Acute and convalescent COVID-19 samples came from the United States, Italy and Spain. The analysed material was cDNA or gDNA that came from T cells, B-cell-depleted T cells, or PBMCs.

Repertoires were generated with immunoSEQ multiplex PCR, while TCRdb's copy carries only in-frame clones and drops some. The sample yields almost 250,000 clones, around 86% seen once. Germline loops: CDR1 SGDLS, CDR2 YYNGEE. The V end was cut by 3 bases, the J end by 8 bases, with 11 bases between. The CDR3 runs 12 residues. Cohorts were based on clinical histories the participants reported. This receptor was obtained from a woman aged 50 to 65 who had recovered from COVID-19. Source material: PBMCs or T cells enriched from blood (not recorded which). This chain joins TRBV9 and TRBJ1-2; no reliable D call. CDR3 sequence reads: CASSAPGMGYTF. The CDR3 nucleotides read TGTGCCAGCAGCGCCCCCGGTATGGGCTACACCTTC.